Shown below are 20 T cell receptor beta chains from a single sample sequenced in a study of cytomegalovirus exposure and HLA in healthy donors. Vbeta (60) and Jbeta (13) primers were used in the PCR. The protocol was immunoSEQ multiplex PCR, while the TCRdb copy is restricted to in-frame clones and leaves out a portion. The sample lists about 190,000 clones, roughly 83% occurring once. The sequencing sample was made of PBMCs. The receptors were sampled from a boy between 10 and 17 years old in good health and CMV-seronegative.

This chain uses TRBV29-1 with TRBJ1-1; 7 bases fit TRBD1. Germline lookup yields CDR1 SQVTM and CDR2 ANQGSEA. There are 12 residues in the CDR3. V trimming: 8 bases; J trimming: 3 bases; junction bases outside the gene matches: 6. Here the CDR3 DNA reads TGCAGCATAACGACAGGGCACACTGAAGCTTTCTTT. Encoded protein: CSITTGHTEAFF.

J is TRBJ2-3 and V is TRBV7-9; 14 bases line up with TRBD2. V was clipped by 4 bases and J by 5 bases; unmatched bases: 11. Germline V gene lookup returns CDR1 SEHNR and CDR2 FQNEAQ (reference sequence). The CDR3 has 18 residues. The CDR3 spells CASSSRSTSGGDRDTQYF. The CDR3 coding sequence is TGTGCCAGCAGCTCCCGATCGACTAGCGGGGGGGATCGAGATACGCAGTATTTT.

The CDR3 coding sequence is TGTGCCAGCAGCTCACCGGGACTAGGAACAGATACGCAGTATTTT. Amino acids: CASSSPGLGTDTQYF. The V gene is TRBV5-6, the J gene TRBJ2-3; 8 bases fit TRBD2. V shed 3 bases and J 3 bases; nucleotides not matched to a gene: 6. The CDR3 consists of 15 residues. Germline V gene lookup returns CDR1 SGHDT and CDR2 YYEEEE.

This clone has a handful of counts. The V gene is TRBV5-8, the J gene TRBJ1-2, with TRBD1 as a possible D gene (5 bases). The CDR3 consists of 13 residues. Germline V lookup: CDR1 SGHTS, CDR2 YDEGEE. With 7 bases removed from V and 4 bases from J, the gap between germline ends came to 14 bases. The CDR3 DNA follows: TGTGCCAGCGACGGGGCGCGGGGCTATGGCTACACCTTC. Translating gives CASDGARGYGYTF.

The gene calls are TRBV15 and TRBJ2-5, with 10 positions matching TRBD2. The germline V gene encodes CDR1 LNHNV and CDR2 YYDKDF (reference sequence). Trimming at V came to 0 bases and at J to 4 bases, leaving 2 bases not matched to a gene. This CDR3 comprises 15 residues. CDR3 amino acids: CATSRDLAGVETQYF. CDR3 nucleotide sequence: TGTGCCACCAGCAGAGATCTAGCGGGGGTAGAGACCCAGTACTTC.

The chain recombines TRBV5-4 with TRBJ2-5; 7 bases line up with TRBD1. The CDR3 contains 14 residues. V lost 0 bases and J lost 4; bases outside the gene matches: 3. CDR1 and CDR2 (germline): SGHNT, YYREEE (reference sequence). This CDR3 is CASSLGRGPETQYF. The DNA for the CDR3 is TGTGCCAGCAGCTTGGGAAGGGGGCCAGAGACCCAGTACTTC.

The chain carries TRBV11-2 and TRBJ1-1, with 7 nucleotides matching TRBD1. V trimming: 5 bases; J trimming: 11 bases; junction bases outside the gene matches: 8. The CDR3 spans 12 residues. Germline CDR1 and CDR2: SGHAT and FQNNGV. CDR3 in amino acids: CASSPETGIAFF. The CDR3 bases are TGTGCCAGCAGCCCTGAGACAGGGATCGCTTTCTTT.

Worth noting for this clone: The sample contains more than one DNA sequence encoding this CDR3. The V gene is TRBV5-6, the J gene TRBJ1-5; 10 positions match TRBD1. The CDR3 is 15 residues long. The V segment lost 0 bases and the J segment 4 bases; nucleotides outside the gene matches: 1. Germline V gene lookup returns CDR1 SGHDT and CDR2 YYEEEE. This CDR3 is CASSLGGQGNQPQHF. In nucleotides, the CDR3 is TGTGCCAGCAGCTTGGGGGGACAGGGGAATCAGCCCCAGCATTTT. Looking up the rest from reference TRBV5-6 and TRBJ1-5 gives the full variable domain: DAGVTQSPTHLIKTRGQQVTLRCSPKSGHDTVSWYQQALGQGPQFIFQYYEEEERQRGNFPDRFSGHQFPNYSSELNVNALLLGDSALYLCASSLGGQGNQPQHFGDGTRLSIL.

The V gene is TRBV27, the J gene TRBJ2-1, with 10 bases matching TRBD2. Germline CDR1 MNHEY, CDR2 SMNVEV (reference sequence). The trim removed 5 bases at V and 4 bases at J, leaving 8 bases unmatched. The CDR3 runs 16 residues. The CDR3 loop reads CASSPRTSGGYNEQFF. CDR3 in DNA: TGTGCCAGCAGTCCGAGGACTAGCGGAGGATACAATGAGCAGTTCTTC.

V gene TRBV7-9 combines with J gene TRBJ1-3; 8 bases fit TRBD1. The CDR3 is 15 residues long. J lost 1 base, V lost 1 base, and 0 bases had no gene match. CDR1 is SEHNR, CDR2 FQNEAQ, per germline (reference sequence). The CDR3 reads CASSLGTGSGNTIYF. DNA of the CDR3: TGTGCCAGCAGCTTAGGGACAGGGTCTGGAAACACCATATATTTT.

The CDR3 protein is CASQQGDFNYGYTF. The DNA of the CDR3 is TGTGCCAGCCAACAGGGGGACTTTAACTATGGCTACACCTTC. This chain links TRBV19 with TRBJ1-2, with 8 bases matching TRBD1. Germline CDR1 and CDR2: LNHDA and SQIVND (reference sequence). This CDR3 spans 14 amino acids. J was trimmed by 1 base and V by 9 bases; bases with no gene match: 7.

The rearrangement joins TRBV7-2 to TRBJ2-7; TRBD2 might be the D (6 bases). Trimming cost V 4 bases and J 7 bases, with 17 bases left between them. CDR3 length equals 14 residues. Germline-derived CDR1 and CDR2 are SGHTA and FQGNSA. The CDR3 region is CASSSSASRGEQYF. CDR3 in DNA: TGTGCCAGCAGCTCCTCGGCTAGTCGGGGGGAGCAGTACTTC.

The CDR3 loop reads CASSEAGEGTEAFF. The CDR3 nucleotides are TGTGCCAGCAGTGAGGCAGGGGAGGGGACTGAAGCTTTCTTT. The V call is TRBV2, the J call TRBJ1-1, with a possible D match to TRBD1 (6 bases). The CDR3 is 14 amino acids. V was trimmed by 3 bases and J by 5 bases, leaving 13 bases between them. Germline values: CDR1 SNHLY, CDR2 FYNNEI.

The J gene is TRBJ1-2, the V gene TRBV20-1; D call uncertain. V lost 4 bases and J 7 bases, leaving 10 bases between the germline ends. The CDR3 totals 11 residues. Per the germline V gene, CDR1 is DFQATT and CDR2 is SNEGSKA (reference sequence). For the CDR3, the DNA is TGCAGTGCTAATCGGGAGTTTGGCTACACCTTC. Translated, it gives CSANREFGYTF.

The CDR3 sequence is CASSRQDNVYGYTF. The DNA for the CDR3 is TGTGCCAGCAGTCGCCAGGACAACGTCTATGGCTACACCTTC. The rearrangement uses TRBV6-5 and TRBJ1-2; tentative D call: TRBD1 (5 bases). The germline CDR1 and CDR2 sequences are MNHEY and SVGAGI. Trimming pared 5 bases from V and 4 bases from J, leaving 14 bases between. The CDR3 runs to 14 residues.

As DNA, the CDR3 is TGTGCTAGCGACAGTTATAGCAATCAGCCCCAGCATTTT. Its translation is CASDSYSNQPQHF. This chain uses TRBV7-7 with TRBJ1-5; weak D call: TRBD1 (5 bases). Germline V CDR1 and CDR2: SSHAT, FNYEAQ (reference sequence). The CDR3 is 13 residues long.

This chain uses TRBV28 with TRBJ2-7, with D unresolved. V was cut by 1 base and J by 2 bases, with 12 bases left in between. CDR1 and CDR2 (germline): MDHEN, SYDVKM. CDR3 length: 15 residues. CDR3 in amino acids: CASSLFSSLAYEQYF. The CDR3, as DNA: TGTGCCAGCAGTTTATTTTCGTCCCTAGCCTACGAGCAGTACTTC.

The V gene is TRBV27, the J gene TRBJ2-7, with 8 bases identical to TRBD1. The CDR3 is made up of 15 amino acids. Germline V gene sequence: CDR1 MNHEY, CDR2 SMNVEV (reference sequence). Trimming cost V 7 bases and J 0 bases; bases outside gene matches: 8. CDR3 loop: CASISLGQGSYEQYF. CDR3 bases: TGTGCCAGCATTTCACTTGGACAGGGCTCCTACGAGCAGTACTTC.

This sequence joins TRBV27 and TRBJ2-7; perhaps TRBD1 as D (6 bases). This CDR3 has 14 amino acids. Germline CDR1 and CDR2: MNHEY and SMNVEV (reference sequence). V was shortened by 3 bases and J by 5 bases, with 14 bases between the two germline ends. The CDR3: CASSFLGQAHEQYF. The CDR3, as DNA: TGTGCCAGCAGTTTCTTGGGACAAGCCCACGAGCAGTACTTC.

The gene calls are TRBV5-1 and TRBJ1-2, with a possible D match to TRBD1 (5 bases). CDR1 and CDR2 from the germline V gene are SGHRS and YFSETQ. The germline V and J ends were trimmed by 3 bases and 6 bases, with 12 bases remaining between them. This CDR3 is built from 13 residues. The CDR3 DNA is TGCGCCAGCAGCTCGGGGACTCGGGATGGCTACACCTTC. This encodes CASSSGTRDGYTF.